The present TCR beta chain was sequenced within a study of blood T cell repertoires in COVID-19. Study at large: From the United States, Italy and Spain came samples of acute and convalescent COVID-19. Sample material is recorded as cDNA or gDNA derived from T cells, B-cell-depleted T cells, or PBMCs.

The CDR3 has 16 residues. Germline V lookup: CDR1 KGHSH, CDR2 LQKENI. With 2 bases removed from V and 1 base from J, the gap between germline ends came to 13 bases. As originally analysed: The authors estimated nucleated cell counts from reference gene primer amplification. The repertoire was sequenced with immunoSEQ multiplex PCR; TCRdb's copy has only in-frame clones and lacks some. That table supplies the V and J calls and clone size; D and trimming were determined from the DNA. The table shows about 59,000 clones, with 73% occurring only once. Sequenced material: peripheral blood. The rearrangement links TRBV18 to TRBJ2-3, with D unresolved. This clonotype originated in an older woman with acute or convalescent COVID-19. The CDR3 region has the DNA TGTGCCAGCTCACCAAACATCGGCCAGGGCACAGATACGCAGTATTTT. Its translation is CASSPNIGQGTDTQYF.